This T cell receptor beta chain is drawn from a study of long-term antiretroviral therapy in people with HIV. From germline, CDR1 is MGHRA and CDR2 YSYEKL. The CDR3 is 14 residues long. Study-wide findings and caveats: In samples taken after ART, diversity increased but remained below transplant donor control levels.

Every donor contributed at least one pre-ART and at least two post-ART PBMC samples. Among participants with HIV, every one received treatment in the United States. In the case of this clone: Its antigen is undetermined. Relative to the germline gene, one junction end is altered; a read error may explain this.

Sequencing relied on immunoSEQ assay v3.0, run at survey level. Sequencing targeted roughly 40,000-50,000 T-cell genomes per sample. The method was immunoSEQ multiplex PCR; TCRdb's version includes in-frame clones alone and lacks a portion of them. The sample holds about 24,000 clones, 79% seen once. This specimen consisted of unsorted PBMCs, obtained 1.2 years after starting antiretroviral therapy. The V and J genes are TRBV4-1 and TRBJ2-5; D gene unclear. The source of this sequence is a woman aged 40 to 50 with HIV. The CDR3 bases are TGCGCCAGCAGCCAAGTAACAGCCCAAGCGACCCAGTACTTC. This translates into CASSQVTAQATQYF.